The 19 T cell receptor beta chains given below trace back to one sample, sequenced in a study of molecular identifiers for immune sequencing clone quantification. MiXCR, applied by TCRdb to the PCR reads, yields one record per CDR3 protein. The sample has 7,000 to 8,000 distinct CDR3 sequences, 30% to 35% seen once. The specimen was naive CD8+ T cells from blood, with Jurkat cell RNA spiked in. The subset denotes: FACS-sorted CD8+CD4-CCR7+CD45RA+ naive T cells. These receptors were obtained from a human donor in good health. Some libraries in this study had Jurkat cell RNA spiked in.

This rearrangement joins TRBV4-1 to TRBJ2-5; D ambiguous. The germline gives CDR1 MGHRA, CDR2 YSYEKL. CDR3 length: 13 amino acids. Trimming stripped 1 base from V and 5 bases from J, with 8 bases between. The CDR3 DNA follows: TGCGCCAGCAGCCAAGTCGGGTTGGAGACCCAGTACTTC. This codes for CASSQVGLETQYF.

This clonotype showed up just a few times. The rearrangement links TRBV5-6 to TRBJ2-5, with TRBD1 matching over 8 bases. Germline CDR1 reads SGHDT; CDR2 reads YYEEEE. The CDR3 is made up of 14 amino acids. The trim removed 4 bases at V and 6 bases at J, leaving 8 bases unmatched. DNA for the CDR3: TGTGCCAGCAGCCAAGGGACAGGCATAAAGACCCAGTACTTC. Translating gives CASSQGTGIKTQYF. Based on the CDR3 plus reference TRBV5-6 and TRBJ2-5, the full variable domain is DAGVTQSPTHLIKTRGQQVTLRCSPKSGHDTVSWYQQALGQGPQFIFQYYEEEERQRGNFPDRFSGHQFPNYSSELNVNALLLGDSALYLCASSQGTGIKTQYFGPGTRLLVL.

This clonotype was counted only a few times. The chain uses TRBV5-1 and TRBJ2-5, with 7 bases aligning to TRBD2. CDR3 length equals 13 residues. The germline V gene encodes CDR1 SGHRS and CDR2 YFSETQ. Unmatched junction bases numbered 10, after V lost 5 bases and J lost 9 bases. For the CDR3, the DNA is TGCGCCAGCAGGGACGACCCCCGGGGGGCCCAGTACTTC. It is translated as CASRDDPRGAQYF.

CDR3 nucleotides: TGTGCCAGTAGTACCGGGACAGATTATGGCTACACCTTC. Translating it yields CASSTGTDYGYTF. This chain links TRBV19 with TRBJ1-2; 7 nucleotides line up with TRBD1. CDR1 and CDR2 from the germline V gene are LNHDA and SQIVND (reference sequence). The CDR3 runs to 13 residues. The V gene end was trimmed by 4 bases and the J gene end by 5 bases; junction bases not matched to a gene: 4.

The chain recombines TRBV10-3 with TRBJ1-1, with D perhaps matching TRBD1 (6 bases). Germline V CDR1 and CDR2: ENHRY, SYGVKD. The CDR3 totals 16 residues. V was shortened by 3 bases and J by 3 bases, with 17 bases between the two germline ends. The CDR3 loop is CAISETSGHEDTEAFF. The CDR3 DNA sequence: TGTGCCATCAGTGAAACTTCGGGACACGAAGACACTGAAGCTTTCTTT.

This clonotype was counted a single time. The rearrangement joins TRBV19 to TRBJ2-5; TRBD1 matches 8 bases. V lost 4 bases, J lost 9 bases, and 7 bases stayed unmatched. From germline, CDR1 is LNHDA and CDR2 SQIVND (reference sequence). This CDR3 spans 13 amino acids. The CDR3 spells CASSRGQVAAQYF. CDR3 in DNA: TGTGCCAGTAGTAGGGGACAGGTGGCGGCCCAGTACTTC.

In its sample, this clonotype is medium-sized. The chain carries TRBV11-2 and TRBJ2-1; D might be TRBD2 (5 bases). Germline CDR1 SGHAT, CDR2 FQNNGV. Trimming stripped 4 bases from V and 13 bases from J, with 17 bases between. The CDR3 length is 13 residues. This CDR3 reads CASSSPVGEPQFF. DNA of the CDR3: TGTGCCAGCAGCTCCCCCGTCGGGGAACCTCAGTTCTTC.

A note on this clonotype: Given a much more abundant clone one base away, this may be a read error. The chain joins TRBV13 to TRBJ2-7, with D tentatively TRBD1 (6 bases). In germline, CDR1 is PRHDT, CDR2 FYEKMQ (reference sequence). There are 16 residues in the CDR3. The CDR3 region has the DNA TGTGCCATCAGCTTCTCCACAGGGTCTGGTGCCTACGAGCAGTACTTC. The encoded protein is CAISFSTGSGAYEQYF.

As concerns this clonotype: The CDR3 does not close with the conserved phenylalanine or tryptophan, likely indicating a read error. The chain carries TRBV27 and TRBJ2-3; 7 bases align to TRBD1. Germline-derived CDR1 and CDR2 are MNHEY and SMNVEV (reference sequence). V shed 5 bases, J shed 7 bases, and the junction held 12 bases outside the gene matches. The CDR3 length is 15 residues. The CDR3 is CASSPDPTGSNTQYL. CDR3 DNA sequence: TGTGCCAGCAGTCCAGACCCGACAGGGTCAAATACGCAGTATCTT.

The chain carries TRBV7-9 and TRBJ1-3, with unresolved D. Germline V gene lookup returns CDR1 SEHNR and CDR2 FQNEAQ (reference sequence). V was trimmed by 4 bases and J by 7 bases, leaving 23 bases between them. The CDR3 is made up of 17 amino acids. The CDR3: CASSWPPSGPSRNTIYF. CDR3 sequence (DNA): TGTGCCAGCAGCTGGCCGCCCTCCGGTCCCTCTCGGAACACCATATATTTT.

This chain joins TRBV6-5 and TRBJ2-2; 8 nucleotides align to TRBD1. The CDR3 loop spans 17 amino acids. V was pared by 6 bases and J by 3 bases, with 12 bases of the junction left unmatched. Germline values: CDR1 MNHEY, CDR2 SVGAGI. DNA of the CDR3: TGTGCCAGCAGCATTTTTGGACAGGGACTCTACACCGGGGAGCTGTTTTTT. It translates to CASSIFGQGLYTGELFF.

This clonotype was counted between two and nine times. The chain is built from TRBV4-2 and TRBJ2-1, with 12 bases fitting TRBD2. Germline V CDR1 and CDR2: LGHNA, YNFKEQ. The CDR3 is 17 amino acids. Unmatched junction bases numbered 6, after V lost 1 base and J lost 5 bases. Written as DNA, the CDR3 is TGTGCCAGCAGCCAAGCGTCTAGCGGGAGGGATGACAATGAGCAGTTCTTC. This codes for CASSQASSGRDDNEQFF.

This clonotype was detected a few times. V usage is TRBV4-3 and J usage is TRBJ2-7, with no clear D. Trimming took off 0 bases at V and 2 bases at J, with 11 bases between the two ends. Germline values: CDR1 LGHNA, CDR2 YSLEER. The length of the CDR3 is 15 residues. Written as DNA, the CDR3 is TGCGCCAGCAGCCAAGATCCGACGGTTACCTACGAGCAGTACTTC. Translated: CASSQDPTVTYEQYF.

By share, this clonotype counts as medium-sized. The chain links TRBV28 to TRBJ1-5, with D perhaps TRBD1 (6 bases). This CDR3 has 14 residues. Trimming removed 6 bases from V and 5 bases from J, with 14 bases in between. Per germline, CDR1 MDHEN and CDR2 SYDVKM. The CDR3, as DNA: TGTGCCAGCAGGATCGGGGGGCCCGATCAGCCCCAGCATTTT. Translation gives CASRIGGPDQPQHF.

Concerning this clonotype: A junction end diverges from the germline sequence, so it may reflect a read error. V usage is TRBV14 and J usage is TRBJ2-5; the D is unclear. Per the germline V gene, CDR1 is SGHDN and CDR2 is FVKESK. CDR3 length equals 13 residues. The CDR3 spells CAGSRWDGETQYF. CDR3 DNA: TGTGCCGGCAGCCGTTGGGATGGTGAGACCCAGTACTTC.

This clonotype is termed medium-sized. This chain connects TRBV4-3 to TRBJ1-1; D ambiguous. V lost 0 bases and J 7 bases, leaving 12 bases between the germline ends. The CDR3 runs to 14 residues. Germline values: CDR1 LGHNA, CDR2 YSLEER. CDR3 in DNA: TGCGCCAGCAGCCAAGATTGGATTACCGATGAAGCTTTCTTT. Protein product: CASSQDWITDEAFF.

To note about this clonotype: This may stem from a read error, because a much larger clone lies one nucleotide away. J is TRBJ2-3 and V is TRBV5-1; D is perhaps TRBD2 (6 bases). Germline CDR1 is SGHRS and CDR2 is YFSETQ. The CDR3 has 17 residues. CDR3 DNA: TGCGCCAGCAGCGCCCCGATCACGGGGGATAACACAGATGCGCAGTATTTT. Translated: CASSAPITGDNTDAQYF.

This clonotype appeared a few times. For the CDR3, the DNA is TGTGCCATCCCACACAGGATGGGACTCTATGGCTACACCTTC. The encoded protein is CAIPHRMGLYGYTF. This chain uses TRBV2 with TRBJ1-2, with D possibly matching TRBD1 (5 bases). Germline loops: CDR1 SNHLY, CDR2 FYNNEI. Deletions cut 10 bases from V and 4 bases from J, with 19 bases between. The CDR3 has 14 amino acids.

The rearrangement links TRBV9 to TRBJ2-7, with TRBD2 identical over 8 bases. Germline loops: CDR1 SGDLS, CDR2 YYNGEE. CDR3 length: 15 amino acids. Trimming took 5 bases from V and 4 from J; bases not matched to a gene: 11. CDR3 amino acids: CASSRGIAGKYEQYF. The CDR3 DNA reads TGTGCCAGCAGTAGAGGGATAGCGGGGAAGTACGAGCAGTACTTC.